The 3 T cell receptor beta chains listed next were all sequenced from one sample in a study of T cell responses to AZD1222 COVID-19 vaccine. Only in-frame clones appear in the TCRdb table, and some are missing; sequencing was by immunoSEQ multiplex PCR. The sample consists of 150,000 or so clones, roughly nine tenths of them appearing once. The specimen was peripheral blood, collected on day 0 of AZD1222 vaccination. These receptors originate from an adult in good health.

This clone came up once. The sample has other DNA sequences that encode this CDR3 too. The V gene is TRBV3-1 (or the pseudogene TRBV3-2), the J gene TRBJ2-7; D possibly corresponds to TRBD2 (5 bases). CDR1 and CDR2 (germline): LGHDT, YNNKEL (reference sequence). The V end was cut by 1 base, the J end by 7 bases, with 5 bases between. This CDR3 contains 11 residues. The CDR3 loop is CASSQGGEQYF. The CDR3 DNA follows: TGTGCCAGCAGCCAAGGAGGGGAGCAGTACTTC.

The V call is TRBV2, the J call TRBJ1-1, with D tentatively TRBD1 (5 bases). The germline V and J ends were trimmed by 7 bases and 10 bases, with 25 bases remaining between them. CDR3 length: 15 residues. Germline V gene lookup returns CDR1 SNHLY and CDR2 FYNNEI. The chain's CDR3 is CASKGPGLHGTAAFF. CDR3 DNA: TGTGCCAGCAAGGGACCGGGACTCCATGGTACGGCAGCTTTCTTT.

This clone was seen once. The V and J genes are TRBV19 and TRBJ1-5; the D is unclear. The CDR3 consists of 16 residues. Germline CDR1 is LNHDA and CDR2 is SQIVND (reference sequence). V was pared by 6 bases and J by 3 bases, with 18 bases between. The CDR3 protein is CASRPPGAVLNQPQHF. The CDR3 coding sequence is TGTGCCAGTAGGCCACCGGGAGCCGTCCTCAATCAGCCCCAGCATTTT.